This T cell receptor (beta chain) was sequenced for a study of control samples from healthy donors and cancer patients. By proportion, this clone is medium-sized. The table came from immunoSEQ multiplex PCR; TCRdb's copy has only in-frame clones and leaves some out. The sample lists about 18,000 clones; roughly 80% were seen once. The germline CDR1 and CDR2 sequences are LNHNV and YYDKDF (reference sequence). V lost 0 bases, J lost 6 bases, and 14 bases lay in between. The CDR3 consists of 15 residues. This sequence was found in a woman aged 70 to 79 with lung cancer. Input material: PBMCs. The chain employs TRBV15 and TRBJ1-1; D is ambiguous. CDR3 sequence (DNA): TGTGCCACCAGCAGAGACGAAACACTGGAATCTGAAGCTTTCTTT. This gives the protein CATSRDETLESEAFF.